The TCR beta chain described here comes from a study of blood T cell repertoires in COVID-19. Deletions cut 6 bases from V and 7 bases from J, with 13 bases between. Germline-derived CDR1 and CDR2 are MNHEY and SVGEGT. This CDR3 is built from 13 residues. Assay: immunoSEQ multiplex PCR; the TCRdb copy retains only in-frame clones and omits some. The sample shows roughly 390,000 clones, about 85% of them seen only once. The J gene is TRBJ1-5, the V gene TRBV6-2 or TRBV6-3; tentatively, D is TRBD1 (5 bases). The sequence was obtained from a woman aged 18-29 years with acute or convalescent COVID-19. Sequencing input: peripheral blood. The CDR3: CASSQTSGQPQHF. DNA for the CDR3: TGTGCCAGCAGCCAGACCTCAGGGCAGCCCCAGCATTTT.